This TCR beta chain was found in a study of cytomegalovirus exposure and HLA in healthy donors. V lost 5 bases and J lost 8; bases outside the gene matches: 6. There are 14 residues in the CDR3. Per the germline V gene, CDR1 is SGHTA and CDR2 is FQGTGA. Note on this clone: Its target is not known.

Measured with immunoSEQ multiplex PCR; TCRdb has only the in-frame clones, and not every one. The sample carries 90,000 to 150,000 clones, roughly 90% recorded once. Study results and caveats: Some TCR beta chains (around 180 of them) were listed as cytomegalovirus-associated. First-cohort TCR clusters were later found to tend to co-occur in the 120 or so validation repertoires. Many donors shared some public TCRs, even though most TCR sequences were rare.

These donors were members of the roughly 130-subject validation cohort, a group separate from the roughly 670-subject first cohort. Input material: PBMCs. The receptor's source is a young woman in good health and CMV-seropositive. The J gene is TRBJ1-2, the V gene TRBV7-3, with 12 bases matching TRBD1. The CDR3 loop reads CASSPGQGAPGYTF. The CDR3 nucleotides read TGTGCCAGCAGCCCGGGACAGGGGGCACCGGGCTACACCTTC.